This T cell receptor (beta chain) was identified in a study of human T cells and chemical hapten exposure. TCRdb re-analysed the 5' RACE reads in MiXCR, keeping a single row per CDR3 protein. This table has about 81,000 distinct CDR3 sequences, about 8.4% appearing once. The CDR3 sequence is 14 residues long. The V end lost 2 bases, the J end lost 3 bases, and 9 bases lay between the germline ends. CDR1 SGDLS and CDR2 YYNGEE come from the germline V gene. This clonotype was detected many times. The study extracted total RNA from unfractionated whole blood. The gene calls are TRBV9 and TRBJ1-5; D is uncertain. This clonotype was sampled from a male donor in good health. The CDR3 region is CASSVGSNNQPQHF. DNA for the CDR3: TGTGCCAGCAGCGTTGGATCCAACAATCAGCCCCAGCATTTT.